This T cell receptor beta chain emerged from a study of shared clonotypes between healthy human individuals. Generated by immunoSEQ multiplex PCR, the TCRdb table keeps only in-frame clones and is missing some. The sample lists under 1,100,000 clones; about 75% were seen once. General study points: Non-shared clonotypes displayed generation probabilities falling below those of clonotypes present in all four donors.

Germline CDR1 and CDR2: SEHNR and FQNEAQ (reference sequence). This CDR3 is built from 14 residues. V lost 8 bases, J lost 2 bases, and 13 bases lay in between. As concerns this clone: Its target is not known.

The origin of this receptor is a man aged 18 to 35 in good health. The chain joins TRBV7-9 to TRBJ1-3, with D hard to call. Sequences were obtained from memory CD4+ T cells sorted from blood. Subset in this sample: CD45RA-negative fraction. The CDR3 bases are TGTGCCAGCGGTCATCGGGGTGCTGGAAACACCATATATTTT. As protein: CASGHRGAGNTIYF.